This record looks at one TCR beta chain sequence and its context. cDNA came from roughly 0.5 to 1 ug RNA primed by random hexamers. A single record per CDR3 protein comes from TCRdb applying MiXCR to the immunoSEQ multiplex PCR reads. The sample carries around 280,000 distinct CDR3 sequences, about 90% recorded once. This record belongs to a study of CD8 T cells in Susac syndrome. The V and J ends lost 3 bases and 6 bases, in that order; junction bases with no gene match: 3. In germline, CDR1 is DFQATT, CDR2 SNEGSKA (reference sequence). The CDR3 contains 13 residues. Sequenced: CD4+ T cells from PBMCs. The TCR originated in a human donor with multiple sclerosis. The chain recombines TRBV20-1 with TRBJ2-1; 9 bases are shared with TRBD2. The CDR3 DNA follows: TGCAGTGCTAGGCCTAGCGGGGCCAATGAGCAGTTCTTC. This encodes CSARPSGANEQFF.